In its sample, the clone carrying this TCR delta chain was seen many times. Antigen unknown. The data belong to a study of Vδ1+ human thymocytes. The template was reverse-transcribed extracted RNA. Multiplex PCR used pooled V-gene forward primers and a constant-region reverse primer to amplify CDR3s. TCRdb called clones from the multiplex PCR reads again using CATT. This sample yields around 76,000 delta-chain clones, of which around 32% are seen a single time; more than 0.25% belongs to the top ten. General study results and limits: Highly polyclonal TRG and TRD repertoires with Gaussian CDR3 length distributions appeared in thymus.

Trimming at V came to 0 bases and at J to 5 bases, leaving 8 bases not matched to a gene. The CDR3 covers 16 residues. Germline CDR1 GEAIGNYY, CDR2 EKD. Thymocytes were sorted as CD3+ TCRVdelta1+ TCRVdelta2- after alphabeta T cell depletion. The origin of this receptor is a boy in the first two years of life who had congenital heart surgery. J is TRDJ1 and V is TRDV2, with 10 bases matching TRDD3. Source material: Vdelta1+ gamma-delta thymocytes from the thymus. As for subset: FACS-sorted CD3+ TCRalphabeta- TCRVdelta1+ TCRVdelta2- thymocytes. The CDR3 sequence: CACDTDGGYRADKLIF. CDR3 bases: TGTGCCTGTGACACCGATGGGGGATACCGGGCTGATAAACTCATCTTT.